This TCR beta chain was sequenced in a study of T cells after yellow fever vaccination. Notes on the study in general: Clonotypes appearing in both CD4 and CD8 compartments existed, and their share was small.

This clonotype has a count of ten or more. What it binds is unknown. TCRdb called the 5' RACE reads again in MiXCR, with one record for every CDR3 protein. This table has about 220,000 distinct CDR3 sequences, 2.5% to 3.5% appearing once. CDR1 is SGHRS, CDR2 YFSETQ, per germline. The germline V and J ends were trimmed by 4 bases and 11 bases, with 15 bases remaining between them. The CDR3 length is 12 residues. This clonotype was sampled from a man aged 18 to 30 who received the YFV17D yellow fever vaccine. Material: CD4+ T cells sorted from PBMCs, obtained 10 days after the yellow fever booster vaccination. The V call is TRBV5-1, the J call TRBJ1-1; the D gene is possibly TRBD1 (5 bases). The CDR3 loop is CASSLDGTGAFF. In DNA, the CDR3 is TGCGCCAGCAGCCTTGACGGGACTGGGGCTTTCTTT.